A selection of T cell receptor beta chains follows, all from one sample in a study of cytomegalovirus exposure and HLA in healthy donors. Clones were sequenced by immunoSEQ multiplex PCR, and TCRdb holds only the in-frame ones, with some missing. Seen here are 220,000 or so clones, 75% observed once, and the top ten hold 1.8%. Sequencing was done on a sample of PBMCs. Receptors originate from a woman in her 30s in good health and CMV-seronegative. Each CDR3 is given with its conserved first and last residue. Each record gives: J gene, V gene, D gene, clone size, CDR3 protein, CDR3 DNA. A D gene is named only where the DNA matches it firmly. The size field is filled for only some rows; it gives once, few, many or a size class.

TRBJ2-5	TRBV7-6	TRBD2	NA	CASSSSGSGETQYF	TGTGCCAGCAGCTCGAGCGGGAGTGGGGAGACCCAGTACTTC
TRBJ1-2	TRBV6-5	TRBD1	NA	CASSPGTGGNYGYTF	TGTGCCAGCAGCCCTGGGACAGGGGGTAACTATGGCTACACCTTC
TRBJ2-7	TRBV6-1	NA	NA	CATRIPQASYEQYF	TGTGCCACGCGAATCCCACAGGCTTCCTACGAGCAGTACTTC
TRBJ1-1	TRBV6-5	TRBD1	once	CASGLGQENTEAFF	TGTGCCAGCGGCCTGGGACAGGAAAACACTGAAGCTTTCTTT
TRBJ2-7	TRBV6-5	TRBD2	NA	CASTDSAGSYEQYF	TGTGCCAGCACCGATTCAGCGGGGAGCTACGAGCAGTACTTC
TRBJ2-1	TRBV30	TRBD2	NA	CAWSVRGSSGSIIEQFF	TGTGCCTGGAGTGTACGGGGTAGTAGCGGGAGTATAATTGAGCAGTTCTTC
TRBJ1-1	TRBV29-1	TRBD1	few	CSVETILGQGYTEAFF	TGCAGCGTTGAAACCATACTGGGACAGGGCTACACTGAAGCTTTCTTT
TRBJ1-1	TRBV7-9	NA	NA	CASSLVQEAFF	TGTGCCAGCAGCTTAGTTCAAGAAGCTTTCTTT
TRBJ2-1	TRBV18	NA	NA	CASSPDTVGRKQFF	TGTGCCAGCTCACCAGACACAGTAGGCCGAAAGCAGTTCTTC
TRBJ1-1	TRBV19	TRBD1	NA	CASSILDRGHGTEAFF	TGTGCCAGTAGTATCCTGGACAGGGGGCACGGAACTGAAGCTTTCTTT
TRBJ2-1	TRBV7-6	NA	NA	CASSLETDYNEQFF	TGTGCCAGCAGCTTAGAGACAGACTACAATGAGCAGTTCTTC
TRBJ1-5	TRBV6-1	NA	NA	CASSGWQVMTYSNQPQHF	TGTGCCAGCAGTGGGTGGCAGGTAATGACATATAGCAATCAGCCCCAGCATTTT
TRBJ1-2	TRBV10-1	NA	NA	CASTGDPPPLPYGYTF	TGCGCCAGTACCGGTGATCCCCCCCCGCTGCCCTATGGCTACACCTTC
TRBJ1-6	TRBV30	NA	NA	CAWSRTGHNSPLLF	TGTGCCTGGAGTCGAACAGGGCATAATTCTCCCCTCCTCTTT
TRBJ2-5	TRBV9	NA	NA	CASSDPGAGAFETQYF	TGTGCCAGCAGCGACCCGGGCGCGGGGGCCTTCGAGACCCAGTACTTC
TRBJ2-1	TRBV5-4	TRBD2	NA	CASSHGTSGDNEQFF	TGTGCCAGCAGCCACGGGACTAGCGGGGACAATGAGCAGTTCTTC
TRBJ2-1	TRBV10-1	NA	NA	CASSESFNNEQFF	TGCGCCAGCAGTGAGTCTTTTAACAATGAGCAGTTCTTC
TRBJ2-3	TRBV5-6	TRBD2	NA	CASSSPVGLAGRTDTQYF	TGTGCCAGCAGCTCCCCGGTGGGACTAGCGGGAAGGACAGATACGCAGTATTTT
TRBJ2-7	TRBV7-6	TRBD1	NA	CASSLGGTGVEQYF	TGTGCCAGCAGCTTAGGTGGGACAGGAGTCGAGCAGTACTTC
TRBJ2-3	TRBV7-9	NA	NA	CASSPLDTQYF	TGTGCCAGCAGCCCACTGGATACGCAGTATTTT
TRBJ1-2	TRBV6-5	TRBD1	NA	CASTGTGGPRGYTF	TGTGCCAGTACCGGGACAGGGGGTCCGAGAGGCTACACCTTC
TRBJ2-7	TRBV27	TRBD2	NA	CASSSLAGGPGEQYF	TGTGCCAGCAGTTCGCTAGCGGGAGGGCCCGGCGAGCAGTACTTC
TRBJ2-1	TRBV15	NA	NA	CATSRFQRGFDEQFF	TGTGCCACCAGCAGATTTCAGCGTGGATTCGATGAGCAGTTCTTC
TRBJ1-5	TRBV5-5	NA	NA	CASSLVYNQPQHF	TGTGCCAGCAGCTTGGTATACAATCAGCCCCAGCATTTT
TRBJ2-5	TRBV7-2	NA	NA	CASSLGYSRETQYF	TGTGCCAGCAGCTTAGGGTATAGTCGTGAGACCCAGTACTTC
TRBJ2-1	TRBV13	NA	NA	CASSTQGTSYNEQFF	TGTGCCAGCAGCACACAGGGAACCTCCTACAATGAGCAGTTCTTC
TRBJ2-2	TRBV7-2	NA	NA	CASSLEQITGELFF	TGTGCCAGCAGCTTAGAACAGATCACCGGGGAGCTGTTTTTT
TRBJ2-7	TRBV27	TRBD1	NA	CASSSLQTGDGEQYF	TGTGCCAGCAGTTCCCTCCAGACAGGGGACGGCGAGCAGTACTTC
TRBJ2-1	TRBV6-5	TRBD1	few	CASSQQGASNEQFF	TGTGCCAGCAGTCAACAGGGGGCGAGCAATGAGCAGTTCTTC
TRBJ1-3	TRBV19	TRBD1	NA	CASSSLPGGTGNTIYF	TGTGCCAGTAGTTCGCTCCCAGGGGGTACTGGAAACACCATATATTTT
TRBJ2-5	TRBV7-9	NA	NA	CASSLQSVYQETQYF	TGTGCCAGCAGCTTACAATCGGTGTACCAAGAGACCCAGTACTTC
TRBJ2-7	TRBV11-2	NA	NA	CASSRFGGTSSYEQYF	TGTGCCAGCAGCCGTTTTGGCGGGACCTCCTCCTACGAGCAGTACTTC
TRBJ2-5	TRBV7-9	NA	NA	CASSFRTAQDETQYF	TGTGCCAGCAGCTTTCGGACAGCCCAAGACGAGACCCAGTACTTC
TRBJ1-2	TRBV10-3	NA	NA	CAIRDSQRTVAYTF	TGTGCCATCAGGGATTCGCAAAGGACTGTAGCCTACACCTTC
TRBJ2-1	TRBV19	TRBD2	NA	CASSTLLAGVDDEQFF	TGTGCCAGTAGTACCCTACTAGCGGGAGTTGACGATGAGCAGTTCTTC
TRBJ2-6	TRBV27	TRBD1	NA	CASAQGVPSSGANVLTF	TGTGCCAGCGCCCAGGGGGTCCCGAGCTCTGGGGCCAACGTCCTGACTTTC
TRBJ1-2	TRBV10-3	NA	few	CAINPGTSNYGYTF	TGTGCCATCAACCCAGGGACATCTAACTATGGCTACACCTTC
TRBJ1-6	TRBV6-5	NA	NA	CASSSGRGNSPLHF	TGTGCCAGCAGTTCAGGCCGGGGAAATTCACCCCTCCACTTT
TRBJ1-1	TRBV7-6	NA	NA	CASSLEGGTDFTEAFF	TGTGCCAGCAGCTTAGAGGGCGGGACCGATTTCACTGAAGCTTTCTTT
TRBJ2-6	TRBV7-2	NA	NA	CASSLRGNRLSGANVLTF	TGTGCCAGCAGCTTAAGGGGGAACCGCTTATCTGGGGCCAACGTCCTGACTTTC
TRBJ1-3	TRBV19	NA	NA	CASSRGGGSGNTIYF	TGTGCCAGTAGTCGTGGGGGGGGCTCTGGAAACACCATATATTTT
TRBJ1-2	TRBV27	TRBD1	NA	CASSSRQGAYGYTF	TGTGCCAGCAGTTCCCGACAGGGAGCCTATGGCTACACCTTC
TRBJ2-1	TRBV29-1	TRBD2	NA	CSVNGLAGEGEQFF	TGCAGCGTCAATGGACTAGCGGGAGAGGGCGAGCAGTTCTTC
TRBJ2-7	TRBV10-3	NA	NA	CAIITDGYEQYF	TGTGCCATCATAACAGATGGCTACGAGCAGTACTTC
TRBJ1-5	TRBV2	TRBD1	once	CASRAPIGTGGDRRNQPQHF	TGTGCCAGCAGAGCCCCTATTGGGACAGGGGGCGATAGGAGAAATCAGCCCCAGCATTTT
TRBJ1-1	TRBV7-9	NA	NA	CSSSSEVGGNTEAFF	TGTTCCAGCAGCTCCGAGGTGGGGGGGAACACTGAAGCTTTCTTT
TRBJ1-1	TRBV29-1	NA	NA	CSVLAQMNTEAFF	TGCAGCGTTCTTGCTCAGATGAACACTGAAGCTTTCTTT
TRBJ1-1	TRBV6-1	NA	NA	CASSRQVGTEAFF	TGTGCCAGCAGCCGGCAGGTGGGTACTGAAGCTTTCTTT
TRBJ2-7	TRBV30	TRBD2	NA	CAWSPGTSGVYEQYF	TGTGCCTGGTCCCCGGGGACTAGCGGGGTTTACGAGCAGTACTTC
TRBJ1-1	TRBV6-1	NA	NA	CASSRTDMNTEAFF	TGTGCCAGCAGTAGGACGGACATGAACACTGAAGCTTTCTTT
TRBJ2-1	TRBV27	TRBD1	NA	CASSTQDRGSYNEQFF	TGTGCCAGCAGTACCCAGGACAGGGGATCCTACAATGAGCAGTTCTTC
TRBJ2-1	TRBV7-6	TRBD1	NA	CASSPWTGGNEQFF	TGTGCCAGCAGCCCTTGGACAGGGGGTAATGAGCAGTTCTTC
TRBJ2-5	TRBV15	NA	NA	CATSHTIQETQYF	TGTGCCACCTCCCACACCATCCAAGAGACCCAGTACTTC
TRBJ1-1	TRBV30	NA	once	CAWGGQPYPEAFF	TGTGCCTGGGGGGGACAACCTTATCCTGAAGCTTTCTTT
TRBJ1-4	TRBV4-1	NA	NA	CASSQLSSATNEKLFF	TGCGCCAGCAGCCAACTCTCTTCAGCAACTAATGAAAAACTGTTTTTT